Each of the 10 T cell receptor beta chains below was sequenced from the same sample in a study of CD8 T cells in ankylosing spondylitis. These receptors have no identified antigens. TCRdb used MiXCR to reprocess the 5' RACE reads, holding one entry per CDR3 protein. The repertoire holds around 390,000 distinct CDR3 sequences, around 22% seen once, with about a sixth in the top ten. Broader study findings: The study identified a TCR beta motif of under 10 highly homologous variants that appeared characteristic of ankylosing spondylitis blood.

The sequenced sample consisted of blood, either unsorted or a sorted T cell fraction (not recorded which). These receptor sequences come from a male donor with ankylosing spondylitis.

This clonotype was seen repeatedly, ten times or more. Here the CDR3 DNA reads TGTGCCAGCAGTGAAGTGGATGACCCGATAGGGACAGATACGCAGTATTTT. Its translation: CASSEVDDPIGTDTQYF. V usage is TRBV2 and J usage is TRBJ2-3; D is unclear. Looked up from germline, CDR1 is SNHLY and CDR2 is FYNNEI. This CDR3 region has 17 residues. The V gene lost 1 base and the J gene lost 3 bases, with 17 bases spanning the gap.

The sample holds a few counts of this clonotype. The V and J genes are TRBV27 and TRBJ1-5; D gene uncertain. Germline loops: CDR1 MNHEY, CDR2 SMNVEV (reference sequence). The V end was cut by 5 bases, the J end by 6 bases, with 8 bases between. The CDR3 loop spans 12 amino acids. CDR3 in amino acids: CASSGMGQPQHF. CDR3 coding DNA: TGTGCCAGCAGTGGAATGGGTCAGCCCCAGCATTTT.

This chain uses TRBV5-1 with TRBJ2-1; D call uncertain. The CDR3 runs 17 residues. V was clipped by 0 bases and J by 6 bases, with 19 bases between them. CDR1 and CDR2 from the germline V gene are SGHRS and YFSETQ. CDR3 in DNA: TGCGCCAGCAGCTTGGCAGTAGGGCCAGGTGGGTCCAATGAGCAGTTCTTC. It specifies CASSLAVGPGGSNEQFF.

This clonotype was seen a few times. The genes are TRBV27 and TRBJ2-4, with D unresolved. Deletions cut 11 bases from V and 5 bases from J, with 13 bases between. Germline V lookup: CDR1 MNHEY, CDR2 SMNVEV (reference sequence). This CDR3 is 12 amino acids long. CDR3: CAGRSRENIQYF. CDR3 DNA sequence: TGTGCCGGACGAAGCAGAGAAAACATTCAGTACTTC.

J is TRBJ2-3 and V is TRBV7-8, with 7 bases fitting TRBD2. The CDR3 consists of 15 residues. Trimming at V came to 5 bases and at J to 1 base, leaving 6 bases not matched to a gene. CDR1 and CDR2 from the germline V gene are SGHVS and FQNEAQ. The CDR3 nucleotides read TGTGCCAGCAGCCTAAGGGACTATCGCACAGATACGCAGTATTTT. It translates to CASSLRDYRTDTQYF.

This clonotype turned up a few times. The chain carries TRBV4-3 and TRBJ2-1; D uncertain. CDR3 length equals 17 residues. V was cut by 4 bases and J by 0 bases, with 16 bases left in between. Germline V gene lookup returns CDR1 LGHNA and CDR2 YSLEER. The CDR3 reads CASSRKMSKSSYNEQFF. The CDR3 nucleotides read TGCGCCAGCAGCCGGAAGATGAGCAAGAGCTCCTACAATGAGCAGTTCTTC.

This chain links TRBV7-8 with TRBJ2-7; TRBD1 agrees at 9 bases. This CDR3 has 15 amino acids. V gave up 1 base and J gave up 6 bases; unmatched junction bases: 7. The germline V gene encodes CDR1 SGHVS and CDR2 FQNEAQ. DNA of the CDR3: TGTGCCAGCAGCTTAGAGGGGACAGGGAAGACCGAGCAGTACTTC. Translating it yields CASSLEGTGKTEQYF.

This clonotype has a handful of counts. The rearrangement uses TRBV29-1 and TRBJ1-2, with D perhaps matching TRBD1 (5 bases). Per the germline V gene, CDR1 is SQVTM and CDR2 is ANQGSEA. This CDR3 is built from 13 residues. Trimming removed 4 bases from V and 3 bases from J, with 12 bases in between. The CDR3 coding sequence is TGCAGCGTTGGAGGGCGAGGGGACTATGGCTACACCTTC. Its protein product is CSVGGRGDYGYTF.

This clonotype has a handful of counts. This chain links TRBV5-1 with TRBJ2-1; the match to TRBD2 covers 15 bases. The junction had 7 bases not matched to a gene; V was cut back by 4 bases and J by 5 bases. Germline assignment: CDR1 SGHRS and CDR2 YFSETQ. This CDR3 is built from 17 residues. The CDR3 sequence is CASSPWTSGRADNEQFF. The CDR3 coding sequence is TGCGCCAGCAGCCCTTGGACTAGCGGGAGGGCGGACAATGAGCAGTTCTTC.

This clonotype was recorded a few times. The chain is built from TRBV6-4 and TRBJ2-1, with D perhaps matching TRBD2 (7 bases). This CDR3 contains 16 residues. Germline V gene lookup returns CDR1 MRHNA and CDR2 SNTAGT. The V end lost 0 bases, the J end lost 6 bases, and 15 bases lay between the germline ends. The DNA of the CDR3 is TGTGCCAGCAGTGACTCAGGCAGGGGAGGGGGCAATGAGCAGTTCTTC. Translation gives CASSDSGRGGGNEQFF.